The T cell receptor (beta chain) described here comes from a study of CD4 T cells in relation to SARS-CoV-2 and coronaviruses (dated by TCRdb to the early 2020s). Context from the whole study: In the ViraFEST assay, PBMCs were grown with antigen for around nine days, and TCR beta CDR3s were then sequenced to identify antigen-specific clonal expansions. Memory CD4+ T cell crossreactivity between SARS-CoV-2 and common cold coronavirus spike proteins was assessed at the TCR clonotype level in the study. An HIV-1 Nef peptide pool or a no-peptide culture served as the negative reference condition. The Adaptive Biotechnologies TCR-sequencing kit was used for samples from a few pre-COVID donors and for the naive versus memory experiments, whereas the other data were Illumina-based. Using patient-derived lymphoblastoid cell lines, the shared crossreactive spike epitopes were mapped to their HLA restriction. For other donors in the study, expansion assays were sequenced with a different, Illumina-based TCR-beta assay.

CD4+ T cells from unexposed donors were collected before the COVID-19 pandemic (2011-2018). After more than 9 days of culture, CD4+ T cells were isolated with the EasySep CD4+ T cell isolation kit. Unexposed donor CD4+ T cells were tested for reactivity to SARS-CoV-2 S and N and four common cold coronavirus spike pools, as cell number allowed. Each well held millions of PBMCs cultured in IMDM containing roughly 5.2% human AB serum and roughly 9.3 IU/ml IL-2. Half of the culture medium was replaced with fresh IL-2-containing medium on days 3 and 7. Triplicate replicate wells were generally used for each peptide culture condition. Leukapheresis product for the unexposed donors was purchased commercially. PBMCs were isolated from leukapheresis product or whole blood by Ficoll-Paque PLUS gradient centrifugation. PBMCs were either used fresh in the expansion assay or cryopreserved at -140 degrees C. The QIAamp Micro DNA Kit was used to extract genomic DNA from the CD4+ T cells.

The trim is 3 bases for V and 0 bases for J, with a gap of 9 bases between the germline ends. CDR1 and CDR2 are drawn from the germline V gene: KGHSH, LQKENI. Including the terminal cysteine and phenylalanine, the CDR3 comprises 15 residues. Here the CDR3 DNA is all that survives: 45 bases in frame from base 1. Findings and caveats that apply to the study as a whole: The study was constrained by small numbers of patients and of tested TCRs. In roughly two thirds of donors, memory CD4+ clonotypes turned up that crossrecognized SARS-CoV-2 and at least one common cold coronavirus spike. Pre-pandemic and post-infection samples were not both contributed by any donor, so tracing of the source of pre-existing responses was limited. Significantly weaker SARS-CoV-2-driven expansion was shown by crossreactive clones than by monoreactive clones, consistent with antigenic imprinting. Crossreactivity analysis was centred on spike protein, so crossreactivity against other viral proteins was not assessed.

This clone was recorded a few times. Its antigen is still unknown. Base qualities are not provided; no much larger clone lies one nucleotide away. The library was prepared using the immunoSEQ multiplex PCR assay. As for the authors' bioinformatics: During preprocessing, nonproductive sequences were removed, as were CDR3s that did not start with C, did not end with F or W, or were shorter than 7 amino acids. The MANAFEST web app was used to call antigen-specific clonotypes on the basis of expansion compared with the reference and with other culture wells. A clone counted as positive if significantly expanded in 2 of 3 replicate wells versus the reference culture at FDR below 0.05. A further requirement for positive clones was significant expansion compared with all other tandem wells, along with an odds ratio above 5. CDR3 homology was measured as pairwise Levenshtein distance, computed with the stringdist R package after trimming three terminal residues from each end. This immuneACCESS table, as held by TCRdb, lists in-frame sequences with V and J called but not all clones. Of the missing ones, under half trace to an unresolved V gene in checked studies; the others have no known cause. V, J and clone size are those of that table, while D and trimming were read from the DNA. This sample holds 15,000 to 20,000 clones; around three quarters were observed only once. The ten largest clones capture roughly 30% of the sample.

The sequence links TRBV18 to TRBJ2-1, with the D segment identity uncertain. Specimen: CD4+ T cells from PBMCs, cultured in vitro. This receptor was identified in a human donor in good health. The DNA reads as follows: TGTGCCAGCTCACCGGCGGAAAGCTCCTACAATGAGCAGTTCTTC. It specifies CASSPAESSYNEQFF.